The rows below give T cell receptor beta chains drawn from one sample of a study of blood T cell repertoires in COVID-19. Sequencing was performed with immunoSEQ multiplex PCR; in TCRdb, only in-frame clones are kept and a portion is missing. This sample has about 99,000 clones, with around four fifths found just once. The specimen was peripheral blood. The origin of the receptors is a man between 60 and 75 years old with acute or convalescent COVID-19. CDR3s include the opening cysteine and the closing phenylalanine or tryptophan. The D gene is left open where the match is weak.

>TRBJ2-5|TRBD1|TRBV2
CASRGDSHGETQYF
TGTGCCAGCAGAGGGGACAGCCACGGGGAGACCCAGTACTTC
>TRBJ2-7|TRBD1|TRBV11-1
CASSLRGRHYEQYF
TGTGCCAGCAGCTTAAGGGGGCGCCACTACGAGCAGTACTTC
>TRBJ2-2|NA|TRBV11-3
CASSFPEWETNTGELFF
TGTGCCAGCAGCTTTCCCGAGTGGGAGACGAACACCGGGGAGCTGTTTTTT
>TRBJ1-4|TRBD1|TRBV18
CASSPQGADEKLFF
TGTGCCAGCTCACCTCAGGGGGCAGATGAAAAACTGTTTTTT
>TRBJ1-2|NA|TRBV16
CASSPGQNYGYTF
TGTGCCAGCAGCCCCGGACAGAACTATGGCTACACCTTC
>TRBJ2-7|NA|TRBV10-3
CAISNRESGEQYF
TGTGCCATCAGTAACAGGGAATCTGGGGAGCAGTACTTC
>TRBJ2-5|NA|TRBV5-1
CASTLAAGNQETQYF
TGCGCCAGCACTTTGGCGGCGGGAAATCAAGAGACCCAGTACTTC
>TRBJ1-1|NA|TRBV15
CATSRDRTATEAFF
TGTGCCACCAGCAGAGATCGGACAGCCACTGAAGCTTTCTTT
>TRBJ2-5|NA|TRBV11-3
CASSWLLQETQYF
TGTGCCAGCAGCTGGCTCCTGCAAGAGACCCAGTACTTC
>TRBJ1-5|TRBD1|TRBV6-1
CASSGFGTVFNQPQHF
TGTGCCAGCAGTGGCTTCGGGACAGTCTTCAATCAGCCCCAGCATTTT